Each of the 14 T cell receptor beta chains below was sequenced from the same sample in a study of CD8+CD57+ T cells in acquired aplastic anemia. TCR beta VDJ and CDR3 profiling used genomic DNA as template. Via MiXCR, TCRdb re-called the reads, giving one row per CDR3 protein. The sample yields roughly 250,000 distinct CDR3 sequences, roughly 82% seen once. The patients chosen for sequencing had shown expansion of CD8+CD57+ cells (detected by flow cytometry). The specimen sequenced was sorted CD4+, CD8+, or CD8+CD57+ T cells (not recorded which) from PBMCs. Source of these receptors: a human donor with aplastic anemia.

This chain uses TRBV11-3 with TRBJ2-7; D possibly corresponds to TRBD1 (6 bases). Trimming took 1 base from V and 6 from J, leaving 10 bases between them. Per the germline V gene, CDR1 is SGHNT and CDR2 is YENEEA. The CDR3 covers 13 residues. CDR3: CASSLVLTGEQYF. DNA for the CDR3: TGTGCCAGCAGCTTAGTACTGACAGGCGAGCAGTACTTC.

The chain employs TRBV2 and TRBJ1-4, with D unresolved. The germline V gene encodes CDR1 SNHLY and CDR2 FYNNEI. This CDR3 comprises 16 residues. Trimming took off 0 bases at V and 5 bases at J, with 13 bases between the two ends. CDR3 nucleotide sequence: TGTGCCAGCAGTGAAGCGCTGGGGAGCGGCAATGAAAAACTGTTTTTT. The encoded protein is CASSEALGSGNEKLFF.

For the CDR3, the DNA is TGTGCCAGTAGTATAGATGGGACTAGCGGGACCCACAATGAGCAGTTCTTC. Its translation is CASSIDGTSGTHNEQFF. The chain combines TRBV19 with TRBJ2-1, with 13 positions matching TRBD2. The germline V gene has CDR1 LNHDA and CDR2 SQIVND (reference sequence). The CDR3 covers 17 residues. The V gene end was trimmed by 0 bases and the J gene end by 5 bases; junction bases not matched to a gene: 4. Full variable domain (remainder filled in from reference TRBV19 and TRBJ2-1): DGGITQSPKYLFRKEGQNVTLSCEQNLNHDAMYWYRQDPGQGLRLIYYSQIVNDFQKGDIAEGYSVSREKKESFPLTVTSAQKNPTAFYLCASSIDGTSGTHNEQFFGPGTRLTVL.

The chain joins TRBV7-9 to TRBJ1-2; D is unresolved. With 6 bases removed from V and 0 bases from J, the gap between germline ends came to 14 bases. Germline V lookup: CDR1 SEHNR, CDR2 FQNEAQ (reference sequence). This CDR3 region has 15 residues. Here the CDR3 reads CASSRFGLANYGYTF. Here the CDR3 DNA reads TGTGCCAGCAGTCGTTTTGGTCTAGCTAACTATGGCTACACCTTC.

The rearrangement uses TRBV7-7 and TRBJ2-1; D gene unclear. This CDR3 has 13 residues. CDR1 and CDR2 from the germline V gene are SSHAT and FNYEAQ (reference sequence). Trimming left V 5 bases short and J 7 bases short, with 12 bases between. This chain's CDR3 is CASSVSPRNEQFF. The CDR3 DNA follows: TGTGCCAGCAGCGTATCGCCGAGGAATGAGCAGTTCTTC.

A note on this clonotype: This clone may be a read error of a much larger clone one base away. The chain uses TRBV11-3 and TRBJ1-6; 7 bases line up with TRBD1. The CDR3 runs to 15 residues. Trimming cost V 0 bases and J 13 bases; bases outside gene matches: 9. Germline V gives CDR1 SGHNT, CDR2 YENEEA. The CDR3 loop is CASSLDLTGRSPLHF. In nucleotides, the CDR3 is TGTGCCAGCAGCTTAGATCTGACAGGGCGATCCCCCCTCCACTTT.

This sequence joins TRBV7-8 and TRBJ2-7; D is undetermined. This CDR3 has 18 amino acids. V gave up 3 bases and J gave up 1 base, with 22 bases separating them. The germline CDR1 and CDR2 sequences are SGHVS and FQNEAQ. The CDR3 nucleotides read TGTGCCAGCAGCTTTCATCGAGACGGCAATGCCCTTTCCTACGAGCAGTACGTC. Protein sequence: CASSFHRDGNALSYEQYV.

This chain uses TRBV5-1 with TRBJ1-1; no clear D gene. The CDR3 covers 11 residues. Germline V CDR1 and CDR2: SGHRS, YFSETQ. Deletions cut 4 bases from V and 1 base from J, with 2 bases between. CDR3 DNA: TGCGCCAGCAGCGCGAACACTGAAGCTTTCTTT. It specifies CASSANTEAFF.

About this clonotype: Given the absence of the conserved phenylalanine or tryptophan at the CDR3 end, a read error is likely. No DNA is shown, since the ends of the CDR3 on it are uncertain; the CDR3 is the one TCRdb lists. This rearrangement joins TRBV7-8 to TRBJ2-5; the table gives TRBD2 as D, unverified against the DNA. Germline-derived CDR1 and CDR2 are SGHVS and FQNEAQ. With termini counted, the CDR3 has 12 amino acids. Here the CDR3 reads CASSWAGGPDTQ.

With regard to this clonotype: As the CDR3 is not closed by the conserved phenylalanine or tryptophan, this likely results from a read error. It is unclear where the CDR3 begins or ends on the DNA, so no DNA is shown, and the CDR3 is as TCRdb lists it. The chain carries TRBV9 and TRBJ2-3; TRBD1 reflects the table's D call only, with no check against the DNA. The germline V gene has CDR1 SGDLS and CDR2 YYNGEE. The CDR3 numbers 13 amino acids, ends counted. The CDR3 region is CASSDGDRQGGNI.

This chain joins TRBV20-1 and TRBJ1-1; the D gene is possibly TRBD1 (5 bases). V lost 0 bases and J lost 9, with 14 bases in between. Germline CDR1 and CDR2: DFQATT and SNEGSKA (reference sequence). The CDR3 totals 13 residues. The CDR3 loop is CSAREQATSKAFF. The CDR3 nucleotides read TGCAGTGCTAGAGAACAGGCTACTAGCAAAGCTTTCTTT.

Concerning this clonotype: A junction end diverges from the germline sequence, so it may reflect a read error. The chain couples TRBV9 to TRBJ2-5, with unresolved D. The CDR3 has 14 residues. Germline CDR1 and CDR2: SGDLS and YYNGEE. CDR3 in DNA: TGTGCCAGCAGCGGAGCCAGCGACCTTGAGACCCAGGACTTC. It is translated as CASSGASDLETQDF. The full variable domain, completed using reference TRBV9 and TRBJ2-5, is DSGVTQTPKHLITATGQRVTLRCSPRSGDLSVYWYQQSLDQGLQFLIQYYNGEERAKGNILERFSAQQFPDLHSELNLSSLELGDSALYFCASSGASDLETQDFGPGTRLLVL.

This clonotype was detected once. The junction shows a germline mismatch at one end, possibly a read error. The chain recombines TRBV5-6 with TRBJ1-2, with D hard to call. The length of the CDR3 is 16 residues. The V gene's germline CDR1 is SGHDT and CDR2 YYEEEE. CDR3 DNA sequence: TGTGCCAGCAGCTTGGAGAAGGGCGGGCTCGTATCACCCCACCCCTTC. This gives the protein CASSLEKGGLVSPHPF.

As to this clonotype: One end of the junction fails to match germline, which may point to a read error. This rearrangement joins TRBV9 to TRBJ2-1; 8 nucleotides agree with TRBD2. The CDR3 spans 15 residues. Germline-derived CDR1 and CDR2 are SGDLS and YYNGEE. The DNA for the CDR3 is TGTGCCAGCAGCCCATGGACTAGCAGTAGTAATGACCAGTTCTTC. Translated, it gives CASSPWTSSSNDQFF.